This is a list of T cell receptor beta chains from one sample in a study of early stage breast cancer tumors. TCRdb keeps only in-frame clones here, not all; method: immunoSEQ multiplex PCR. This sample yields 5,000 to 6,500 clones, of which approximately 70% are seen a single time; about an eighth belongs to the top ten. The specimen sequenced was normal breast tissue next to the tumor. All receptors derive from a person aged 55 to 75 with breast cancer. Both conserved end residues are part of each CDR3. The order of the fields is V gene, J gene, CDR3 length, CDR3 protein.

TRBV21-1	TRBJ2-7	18	CASSPKGTSGTLPYEQYF
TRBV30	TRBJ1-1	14	CAWSGQAVNTEAFF
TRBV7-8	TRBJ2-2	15	CASSLTSSEGGELFF
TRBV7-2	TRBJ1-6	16	CASSPQIMPHNSPLHF
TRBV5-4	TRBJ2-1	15	CASGGQGGAYNEQFF
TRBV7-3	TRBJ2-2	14	CASSLTGNTGELFF
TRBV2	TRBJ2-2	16	CASSPEGGAGTGELFF
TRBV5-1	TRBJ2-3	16	CASSLSSARLADTQYF
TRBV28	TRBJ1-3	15	CASSNEQRGGNTIYF
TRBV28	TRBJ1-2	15	CASVAFSGQFYGYTF
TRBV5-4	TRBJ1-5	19	CASSFRRGPLFASNQPQHF
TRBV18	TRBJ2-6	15	CASSPQGAGANVLTF
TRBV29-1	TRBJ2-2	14	CSVLGGQVTGELFF
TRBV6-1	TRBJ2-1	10	CASSYNEQFF
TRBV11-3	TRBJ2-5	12	CASGDRGETQYF
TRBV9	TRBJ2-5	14	CASSVAGQQETQYF
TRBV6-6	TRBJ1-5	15	CASSYMGASNQPQHF
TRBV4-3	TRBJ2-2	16	CASSQRVGEPIGELFF
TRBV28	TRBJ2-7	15	CASSSTREGLYEQYF
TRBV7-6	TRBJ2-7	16	CASSPNEFGASYEQYF
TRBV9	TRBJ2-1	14	CASSVGDAYNEQFF
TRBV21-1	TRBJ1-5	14	CASSKEERNQPQHF
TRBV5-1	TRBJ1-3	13	CASSLVTGNTIYF
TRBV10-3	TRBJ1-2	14	CAIRAGTGDMWYTF
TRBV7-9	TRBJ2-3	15	CASSQAGGGTDTQYF
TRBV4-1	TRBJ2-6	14	CASSRDSGANVLTF
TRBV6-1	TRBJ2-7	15	CASSGRDSIAYEQYF
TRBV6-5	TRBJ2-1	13	CASSYSGANEQFF
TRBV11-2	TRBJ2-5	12	CASSPSWETQYF
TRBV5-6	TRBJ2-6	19	CASSLNWDGSHSGANVLTF
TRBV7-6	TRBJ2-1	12	CASSSPGREQFF
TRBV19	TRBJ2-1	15	CASDGGSGHYNEQFF
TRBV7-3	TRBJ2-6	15	CASSSGDMRANVLTF
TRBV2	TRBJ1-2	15	CASTSGGTGGYGYTF
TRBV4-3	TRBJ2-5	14	CASSQEHPQETQYF
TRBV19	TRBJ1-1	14	CASTLGRGYTEAFF
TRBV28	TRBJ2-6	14	CASRPPGGANVLTF
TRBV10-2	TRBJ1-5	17	CATAYQLTGQVSQPQHF
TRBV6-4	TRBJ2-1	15	CASSRLAGGGNEQFF
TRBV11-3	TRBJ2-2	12	CASTNQTGELFF
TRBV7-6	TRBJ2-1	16	CASSLRAGEGYNEQFF
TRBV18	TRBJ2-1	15	CASSLRTSGYNEQFF
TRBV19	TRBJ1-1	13	CASSLAGNTEAFF
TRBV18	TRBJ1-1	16	CASSPRRTGGGTEAFF
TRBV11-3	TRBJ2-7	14	CASIDRDGTYEQYF
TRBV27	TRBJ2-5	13	CASSPLIQETQYF
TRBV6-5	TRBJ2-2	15	CASSSGTDNTGELFF
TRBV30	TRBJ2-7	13	CAWSVTGSYEQYF
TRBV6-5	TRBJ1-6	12	CATRTDFSPLHF
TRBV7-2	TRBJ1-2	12	CASTTSGYGYTF
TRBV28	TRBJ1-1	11	CASYSNTEAFF
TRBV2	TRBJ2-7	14	CASTGAGPFGEQYF
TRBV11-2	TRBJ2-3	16	CASSFRRVSGTDTQYF
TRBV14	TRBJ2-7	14	CASSPTTEAYEQYF